These 31 T cell receptor beta chains came from one sample sequenced in a study of T cell clonality in common variable immunodeficiency. Overall study findings and caveats: In common variable immunodeficiency, TCR beta chains reportedly carried fewer deletions and N-nucleotide insertions.

Assay: immunoSEQ multiplex PCR; the TCRdb copy retains only in-frame clones and omits some. Listed for the sample are fewer than 20,000 clones, none seen a single time. Antigens for these TCRs are unknown. The specimen was peripheral blood mononuclear cells. The receptors were sampled from a human donor with common variable immunodeficiency.

On this clone itself: The read is 3 residues too short to cover the CDR3 end, so that end is filled in from the germline J gene. The rearrangement uses TRBV7-9 and TRBJ1-1; D is perhaps TRBD1 (5 bases). This CDR3 has 12 amino acids. Germline-derived CDR1 and CDR2 are SEHNR and FQNEAQ (reference sequence). The ends were cut back, 3 bases at V and 4 bases at J, with 6 bases in the middle. CDR3 DNA (partial): TGTGCCAGCAGCTTGGGACTCACTGAA. Its translation is CASSLGLTE. The whole CDR3 region reads CASSLGLTEAFF.

Worth noting for this clone: From the germline J gene comes the end of the CDR3, since the read stops 3 residues before it. The chain has TRBV7-2 and TRBJ1-6; TRBD1 agrees at 7 bases. Germline-derived CDR1 and CDR2 are SGHTA and FQGNSA. Trimming removed 4 bases from V and 10 bases from J; junction bases left unmatched: 10. This CDR3 region has 15 residues. The CDR3 reads CASSSYRDRTSPLHF. CDR3 bases read: TGTGCCAGCAGCTCATACCGGGACAGAACATCACCC.

This clone was observed a few times. The read finishes 3 residues shy of the CDR3 end, and the germline J gene is used to complete it. The chain combines TRBV18 with TRBJ2-5; the match to TRBD1 covers 9 bases. The V gene end was trimmed by 1 base and the J gene end by 4 bases; junction bases not matched to a gene: 4. Germline CDR1 and CDR2: KGHSH and LQKENI. The CDR3 consists of 15 residues. The DNA read from the CDR3 is TGTGCCAGCTCACCACAGGGACAGGGTACAGAGACC. This encodes CASSPQGQGTET. The CDR3 reads in full as CASSPQGQGTETQYF.

This clone has only a few counts. The read terminates 3 residues ahead of where the CDR3 ends, so the germline J gene completes it. This chain links TRBV2 with TRBJ2-3; TRBD2 matches 11 bases. The CDR3 has 15 residues. The germline V gene has CDR1 SNHLY and CDR2 FYNNEI. CDR3 sequence: CASSDVSGGGRTQYF. The sequenced part of the CDR3 DNA is TGTGCCAGCAGTGATGTTAGCGGGGGGGGCAGAACG.

This clone was seen only a few times. Read coverage stops 3 residues before the CDR3 terminus; the germline J gene supplies the remainder. This rearrangement joins TRBV7-9 to TRBJ2-3; unclear D gene. The CDR3 runs 12 residues. Germline V gene data show CDR1 as SEHNR and CDR2 as FQNEAQ (reference sequence). V lost 3 bases, J lost 8 bases, and 9 bases lay in between. CDR3 region: CASSFDSGTQYF. The CDR3 bases that were read are TGTGCCAGCAGCTTTGATTCGGGTACG.

Remarks on this clone: Read data end 3 residues before the CDR3 end; the end is taken from the germline J gene. V and J are TRBV2 and TRBJ2-3; D might be TRBD1 (5 bases). The V and J ends lost 4 bases and 0 bases respectively, with 8 bases between them. Looked up from germline, CDR1 is SNHLY and CDR2 is FYNNEI. The CDR3 sequence is 14 residues long. The CDR3 bases that were read are TGTGCCAGCAGTGTCACAGGTAGCACAGATACG. Translation gives CASSVTGSTDT. The full CDR3 protein is CASSVTGSTDTQYF.

In this sample, this clone is medium-sized. The read ends 3 residues before the CDR3 terminus; that terminus is restored from the germline J gene. The J gene is TRBJ2-4, the V gene TRBV23-1, with TRBD2 matching 9 bases. TRBV23-1 is filed as an ORF, its function uncertain. Losses at the gene ends were 8 bases for V and 5 bases for J; bases not matched to a gene: 13. The CDR3 runs 16 residues. The sequenced CDR3 bases are TGCGCCAGCCTCAATCGCGGGGGGGGCACCCAAAACATT. It codes for CASLNRGGGTQNI. The CDR3 reads in full as CASLNRGGGTQNIQYF.

This clone turned up a few times. The missing CDR3 end, 3 residues past where the read stops, is filled in from the germline J gene. J is TRBJ1-1 and V is TRBV7-2; 7 bases align to TRBD1. With 5 bases clipped from V and 1 base from J, the junction kept 4 bases outside the gene matches. The CDR3 is 14 residues long. Per the germline V gene, CDR1 is SGHTA and CDR2 is FQGNSA. The CDR3 here is CASSQTGANTEAFF. The sequenced CDR3 bases are TGTGCCAGCAGCCAAACAGGGGCGAACACTGAA.

This clone was seen more than once but under ten times. Read data end 3 residues before the CDR3 end; the end is taken from the germline J gene. The genes are TRBV7-9 and TRBJ2-7; TRBD2 matches 7 bases. CDR3 size: 15 residues. Germline V gives CDR1 SEHNR, CDR2 FQNEAQ (reference sequence). Germline trimming cut 5 bases from V and 5 bases from J; bases unmatched to any gene: 12. CDR3 DNA (partial): TGTGCCAGCAGCCCGATGGGAGGGGCCCTCGACGAG. Amino acid sequence: CASSPMGGALDE. The CDR3 in its entirety is CASSPMGGALDEQYF.

Of note for this clone: The read stops 3 residues short of the end of the CDR3; the missing end is completed from the germline J gene. V usage is TRBV7-2 and J usage is TRBJ1-1; D not resolved. Germline lookup yields CDR1 SGHTA and CDR2 FQGNSA. Trimming took 5 bases from V and 1 from J, leaving 8 bases between them. The CDR3 length is 13 residues. The CDR3 sequence: CASSEGANTEAFF. The sequenced CDR3 bases are TGTGCCAGCAGCGAAGGTGCGAACACTGAA.

The table lists this clone with a few counts. The read comes to an end 3 residues before the CDR3 does, leaving the germline J gene to fill in the end. The rearrangement uses TRBV7-9 and TRBJ2-6; D may be TRBD1 (6 bases). V was cut by 4 bases and J by 3 bases, with 10 bases left in between. Germline-derived CDR1 and CDR2 are SEHNR and FQNEAQ (reference sequence). CDR3 size: 15 residues. CDR3 amino acids: CASSWNRVGANVLTF. CDR3 DNA, as far as it was read: TGTGCCAGCAGCTGGAACAGGGTTGGGGCCAACGTC.

In the case of this clone: The read falls 3 residues short of the CDR3 end, and the missing part is taken from the germline J gene. V and J are TRBV19 and TRBJ2-7; 8 positions agree with TRBD1. Germline lookup yields CDR1 LNHDA and CDR2 SQIVND (reference sequence). The CDR3 is made up of 14 amino acids. The J segment lost 2 bases and the V segment lost 6 bases, leaving 6 bases of the junction unmatched. The DNA read from the CDR3 is TGTGCCAGTAGGACACGGGACAGGCCCTACGAG. It specifies CASRTRDRPYE. The CDR3 in its entirety is CASRTRDRPYEQYF.

A remark on this clone: The CDR3 extends 3 residues past the end of the read, so its final part is completed from the germline J gene. The chain joins TRBV30 to TRBJ1-5; D ambiguous. This CDR3 region has 14 residues. The V gene lost 0 bases and the J gene lost 4 bases, with 10 bases spanning the gap. The germline V gene encodes CDR1 GTSNPN and CDR2 SVGIG (reference sequence). The CDR3 DNA, read in part, is TGTGCCTGGAGTGTAACACAGAGGAATCAGCCC. It translates to CAWSVTQRNQP. The whole CDR3 sequence is CAWSVTQRNQPQHF.

This clone has only a few counts. Incomplete CDR3 DNA: TGTGCCAGTAGTATGAGGGCAAATGAGGAAAAA. Its translation: CASSMRANEEK. The full CDR3 protein reads CASSMRANEEKLFF. The chain employs TRBV19 and TRBJ1-4; D not certain. Read sequence stops 3 residues before the CDR3 end, and the germline J gene provides the missing end. The CDR3 contains 14 residues. Trimming left V 3 bases short and J 8 bases short, with 13 bases between. Germline V lookup: CDR1 LNHDA, CDR2 SQIVND (reference sequence).

This clone was counted between two and nine times. With the read ending 3 residues before the CDR3 end, the germline J gene is used to fill in that end. The genes are TRBV18 and TRBJ1-4, with D possibly being TRBD1 (6 bases). The CDR3 consists of 15 residues. Trimming removed 4 bases from V and 4 bases from J, with 13 bases in between. Germline V CDR1 and CDR2: KGHSH, LQKENI. Here the CDR3 reads CASSRVDSYNEKLFF. The CDR3 bases that were read are TGTGCCAGCTCACGAGTGGACAGCTATAATGAAAAA.

Note on this clone: The read terminates 3 residues before the CDR3 end, so the remaining end is supplied by the germline J gene. The chain links TRBV2 to TRBJ2-2, with 11 nucleotides matching TRBD2. V dropped 6 bases and J dropped 0; count of bases not matched to a gene: 6. The CDR3 has 17 residues. Germline lookup yields CDR1 SNHLY and CDR2 FYNNEI. The CDR3 sequence is CASSVAGGFANTGELFF. Partial CDR3 DNA: TGTGCCAGCAGCGTAGCGGGGGGGTTCGCGAACACCGGGGAG. The full variable domain, completed using reference TRBV2 and TRBJ2-2, is EPEVTQTPSHQVTQMGQEVILRCVPISNHLYFYWYRQILGQKVEFLVSFYNNEISEKSEIFDDQFSVERPDGSNFTLKIRSTKLEDSAMYFCASSVAGGFANTGELFFGEGSRLTVL.

This clone was picked up many times. This chain's CDR3 is CASSTKTGSFSEKLFF. The CDR3 DNA, read in part, is TGTGCCAGCAGCACCAAGACAGGCAGTTTTAGCGAAAAA. This rearrangement joins TRBV5-4 to TRBJ1-4, with D possibly being TRBD1 (6 bases). Read sequence stops 3 residues before the CDR3 end, and the germline J gene provides the missing end. V lost 4 bases to trimming and J lost 8 bases, with 21 bases between them. CDR1 SGHNT and CDR2 YYREEE come from the germline V gene (reference sequence). The CDR3 extends over 16 amino acids.

This clone has just a few counts. With the read ending 3 residues before the CDR3 end, the germline J gene is used to fill in that end. The chain is built from TRBV7-2 and TRBJ2-7, with TRBD1 matching 7 bases. V shed 4 bases, J shed 2 bases, and the junction held 8 bases outside the gene matches. Germline assignment: CDR1 SGHTA and CDR2 FQGNSA. CDR3 length: 15 residues. The sequenced part of the CDR3 DNA is TGTGCCAGCAGCTCAGCTAGGGGGCTGACCTACGAG. This gives the protein CASSSARGLTYE. The complete CDR3 protein is CASSSARGLTYEQYF.

This clone was seen many times. Coverage ceases 3 residues before the CDR3 finishes, and the germline J gene fills in the end. The chain carries TRBV4-2 and TRBJ2-3; 7 bases map to TRBD2. The V gene end was trimmed by 4 bases and the J gene end by 7 bases; junction bases not matched to a gene: 14. The germline V gene encodes CDR1 LGHNA and CDR2 YNFKEQ. The CDR3 length is 16 residues. CDR3 in amino acids: CASSLPSGGRGNTQYF. CDR3 DNA (partial): TGTGCCAGCAGCCTACCCTCGGGGGGACGCGGGAATACG.

About this clone itself: The read terminates 3 residues ahead of where the CDR3 ends, so the germline J gene completes it. The chain recombines TRBV7-9 with TRBJ2-7; the D gene is possibly TRBD2 (6 bases). The CDR3 loop spans 13 amino acids. V was trimmed by 4 bases and J by 6 bases, leaving 13 bases between them. The germline V gene has CDR1 SEHNR and CDR2 FQNEAQ (reference sequence). CDR3: CASSWDPGGEQYF. CDR3 bases read: TGTGCCAGCAGCTGGGATCCCGGGGGCGAG.

This clone was observed a few times. From the germline J gene comes the end of the CDR3, since the read stops 3 residues before it. This chain joins TRBV18 and TRBJ1-3; D unclear. Germline CDR1 is KGHSH and CDR2 is LQKENI. The ends were cut back, 2 bases at V and 3 bases at J, with 8 bases in the middle. The CDR3 contains 14 residues. The CDR3 region is CASSPNSVGNTIYF. The sequenced part of the CDR3 DNA is TGTGCCAGCTCACCAAACTCGGTTGGAAACACC.

This clone was seen only a few times. The sequence runs out 3 residues before the end of the CDR3; the remainder is reconstructed from the germline J gene. The chain joins TRBV19 to TRBJ2-5; perhaps TRBD2 as D (5 bases). V lost 9 bases to trimming and J lost 4 bases, with 18 bases between them. This CDR3 has 14 residues. Germline assignment: CDR1 LNHDA and CDR2 SQIVND (reference sequence). CDR3 region: CASRRGSGRETQYF. The sequenced CDR3 bases are TGTGCCAGCCGACGTGGTTCGGGGAGAGAGACC.

Comment on this clone: The CDR3 goes on 3 residues after the read ends, and that part is filled in from the germline J gene. The chain carries TRBV19 and TRBJ1-1; 7 bases line up with TRBD1. The CDR3 has 12 residues. J was trimmed by 5 bases and V by 10 bases; bases with no gene match: 7. CDR1 and CDR2 (germline): LNHDA, SQIVND (reference sequence). CDR3: CATGDRTTEAFF. The part of the CDR3 DNA that was read is TGTGCCACCGGGGACAGAACTACTGAA.

This clone was seen a handful of times. The read ends 3 residues before the CDR3 terminus; that terminus is restored from the germline J gene. The V gene is TRBV2, the J gene TRBJ2-3, with 8 positions matching TRBD2. Germline assignment: CDR1 SNHLY and CDR2 FYNNEI. This CDR3 is 14 amino acids long. J lost 0 bases, V lost 7 bases, and 3 bases had no gene match. The covered CDR3 bases are TGTGCCAGCAAGGCTAGCGGGAGCACAGATACG. As protein: CASKASGSTDT. The whole CDR3 protein reads CASKASGSTDTQYF.

This clone was found a few times. The CDR3 is cut off 3 residues early in the read; its end comes from the germline J gene. This chain uses TRBV7-3 with TRBJ2-1, with D possibly TRBD2 on 5 matching bases. Germline V lookup: CDR1 SGHTA, CDR2 FQGTGA. This CDR3 is 16 amino acids long. Trimming took off 5 bases at V and 5 bases at J, with 19 bases between the two ends. The part of the CDR3 DNA that was read is TGTGCCAGCAGCCCGAGAAAGAGCGGCCGGCACAATGAG. Translation: CASSPRKSGRHNE. The CDR3, in full, reads CASSPRKSGRHNEQFF.

A note on this clone: The read stops 3 residues short of the end of the CDR3; the missing end is completed from the germline J gene. The chain uses TRBV19 and TRBJ2-3, with 8 bases that match TRBD2. Germline V CDR1 and CDR2: LNHDA, SQIVND (reference sequence). The CDR3 loop spans 16 amino acids. J was trimmed by 2 bases and V by 3 bases; bases with no gene match: 7. The part of the CDR3 DNA that was read is TGTGCCAGTAGTATGGTGGCTAGCGGGTACACAGATACG. Protein sequence: CASSMVASGYTDT. The complete CDR3 sequence is CASSMVASGYTDTQYF.

This clone was observed a few times. The observed sequence ends 3 residues before the CDR3 terminus, with the missing tail filled in from the germline J gene. The V gene is TRBV7-2, the J gene TRBJ2-7; D is possibly TRBD1 (6 bases). The V end was cut by 0 bases, the J end by 3 bases, with 6 bases between. The CDR3 extends over 13 amino acids. Germline CDR1 is SGHTA and CDR2 is FQGNSA. CDR3 DNA, as far as it was read: TGTGCCAGCAGCTTAGCACAGGGCTACGAG. Its translation: CASSLAQGYE. The full CDR3 is CASSLAQGYEQYF.

As concerns this clone: The CDR3 end falls 3 residues outside the read, so it is completed with the germline J gene. V gene TRBV5-1 combines with J gene TRBJ1-4; TRBD1 might be the D (6 bases). V was shortened by 1 base and J by 7 bases, with 14 bases between the two germline ends. This CDR3 region has 15 residues. In germline, CDR1 is SGHRS, CDR2 YFSETQ. Incomplete CDR3 DNA: TGCGCCAGCAGCTTGCAGGGGATGGAAGTTGAAAAA. Protein product: CASSLQGMEVEK. The full CDR3 is CASSLQGMEVEKLFF.

Comments on this clone: The read stops 3 residues short of the end of the CDR3; the missing end is completed from the germline J gene. The chain combines TRBV7-9 with TRBJ1-2; D gene uncertain. The CDR3 has 14 amino acids. The V gene's germline CDR1 is SEHNR and CDR2 FQNEAQ (reference sequence). The V end was cut by 7 bases, the J end by 0 bases, with 12 bases between. The CDR3: CASKLAEANYGYTF. The CDR3 bases that were read are TGTGCCAGCAAGCTTGCGGAAGCTAACTATGGC.

To note about this clone: The observed sequence ends 3 residues before the CDR3 terminus, with the missing tail filled in from the germline J gene. The V and J genes are TRBV19 and TRBJ2-7, with 9 bases matching TRBD1. This CDR3 region has 14 residues. Germline trimming cut 7 bases from V and 4 bases from J; bases unmatched to any gene: 8. The germline V gene has CDR1 LNHDA and CDR2 SQIVND (reference sequence). The CDR3 is CASKPGTGIYEQYF. Partial CDR3 DNA: TGTGCCAGTAAACCCGGGACAGGGATATACGAG.

This clone was counted a few times. The sequenced part of the CDR3 DNA is TGTGCCAGCCGGGCGGACAGGGTGGGCTACGAG. This gives the protein CASRADRVGYE. The entire CDR3 is CASRADRVGYEQYF. The chain uses TRBV18 and TRBJ2-7, with TRBD1 matching 8 bases. With the read ending 3 residues before the CDR3 end, the germline J gene is used to fill in that end. Germline CDR1 reads KGHSH; CDR2 reads LQKENI. V lost 8 bases and J lost 3; bases outside the gene matches: 9. The length of the CDR3 is 14 residues.